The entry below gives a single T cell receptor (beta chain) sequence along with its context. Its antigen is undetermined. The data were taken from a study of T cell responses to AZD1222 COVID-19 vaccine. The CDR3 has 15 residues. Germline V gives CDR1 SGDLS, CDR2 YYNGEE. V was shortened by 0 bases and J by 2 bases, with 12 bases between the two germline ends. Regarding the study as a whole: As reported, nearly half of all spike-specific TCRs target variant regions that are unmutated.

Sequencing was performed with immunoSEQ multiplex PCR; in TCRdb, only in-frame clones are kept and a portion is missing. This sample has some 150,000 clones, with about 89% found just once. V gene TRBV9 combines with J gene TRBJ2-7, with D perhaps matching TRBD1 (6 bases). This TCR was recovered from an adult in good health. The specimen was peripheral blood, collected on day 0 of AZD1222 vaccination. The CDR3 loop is CASSVEPGETYEQYF. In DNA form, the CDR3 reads TGTGCCAGCAGCGTAGAGCCAGGGGAGACCTACGAGCAGTACTTC.